The rows below give T cell receptor beta chains drawn from one sample of a study of CD4 T cell repertoires in COVID-19. TCRdb's copy holds only in-frame clones and misses some; the assay was immunoSEQ multiplex PCR. Of fewer than 30,000 clones in the sample, approximately 93% were seen once. The starting material was circulating follicular helper CD4+ T cells (cTfh) from blood, obtained before the COVID-19 pandemic. These receptors were taken from a human donor who had COVID-19. CDR3s include the opening cysteine and the closing phenylalanine or tryptophan. A D gene is named only where the DNA matches it firmly. Clone size appears in some rows only: once, few, many, or a class for an expanded clone.

cdr3_nt,cdr3_aa,d_call,v_call,j_call,clone_size,cdr3_length
TGTGCCAGCAGCTTGGACAGAGATTACACAGATACGCAGTATTTT,CASSLDRDYTDTQYF,.,TRBV5-6,TRBJ2-3,.,15
TGTGCCAGTAGCTCCGGGACAGAAATAACAGATACGCAGTATTTT,CASSSGTEITDTQYF,TRBD1,TRBV19,TRBJ2-3,.,15
TGCGCCAGCAGCTATCCGACAGGGGGGGAGGGGGAAAACATTCAGTACTTC,CASSYPTGGEGENIQYF,TRBD1,TRBV5-1,TRBJ2-4,.,17
TGTGCCAGCAGTGAACAACGCGGGAGTTCCTACGAGCAGTACTTC,CASSEQRGSSYEQYF,TRBD2,TRBV6-1,TRBJ2-7,.,15
TGTGCCAGCAGCTTAGGGGGGGGATGGACGGTTCAAGAGACCCAGTACTTC,CASSLGGGWTVQETQYF,TRBD2,TRBV11-3,TRBJ2-5,.,17
TGCGCCAGCACTCGTGGCACAAATGAAAAACTGTTTTTT,CASTRGTNEKLFF,.,TRBV5-1,TRBJ1-4,.,13
TGTGCCATCATTTGGGAGCTCACCGGGGAGCTGTTTTTT,CAIIWELTGELFF,.,TRBV10-3,TRBJ2-2,.,13
TGTGCCAGCAGTCCGGGACAGGAGAACTCTGGGGCCAACGTCCTGACTTTC,CASSPGQENSGANVLTF,TRBD1,TRBV5-4,TRBJ2-6,.,17
TGTGCCAGCTCACTTGAAAGGGGGCGCGGGAATTCACCCCTCCACTTT,CASSLERGRGNSPLHF,TRBD1,TRBV18,TRBJ1-6,.,16
TGTGCCAGCAGCCAGGATAGCGGGGGCAGCTCCTACAATGAGCAGTTCTTC,CASSQDSGGSSYNEQFF,TRBD2,TRBV4-2,TRBJ2-1,once,17
TGTGCCAGCAGCTTAGATAGACAGCTCTCTGGAAACACCATATATTTT,CASSLDRQLSGNTIYF,.,TRBV11-2,TRBJ1-3,.,16
TGTGCCAGCAGCAGAGCTACAGGGATGGTAGCTCATCCGCGGGATGAGCAGTTCTTC,CASSRATGMVAHPRDEQFF,.,TRBV5-6,TRBJ2-1,.,19
TGTGCCAGCAGCACTCAGGTAGAAGCTTTCTTT,CASSTQVEAFF,.,TRBV7-8,TRBJ1-1,once,11
TGCGCCAGCAACGAAGCGGGGGGGGTCCAAGAGACCCAGTACTTC,CASNEAGGVQETQYF,TRBD2,TRBV5-1,TRBJ2-5,.,15
TGTGCCAGCAGCCGAGGGACTACCGCAGGAGAGACCCAGTACTTC,CASSRGTTAGETQYF,TRBD2,TRBV4-2,TRBJ2-5,.,15
TGTGCCAGCAGCCCCGAGGAAGGGAGGACCCAGTACTTC,CASSPEEGRTQYF,.,TRBV7-2,TRBJ2-5,few,13